Listed below are T cell receptor beta chains from one sample, sequenced in a study of T cell responses to AZD1222 COVID-19 vaccine. Sequencing was performed with immunoSEQ multiplex PCR; in TCRdb, only in-frame clones are kept and a portion is missing. The table lists about 180,000 clones, about 93% of them singletons. The specimen comprised peripheral blood, sampled 28 days after the second dose of the MenACWY control vaccine. The receptors come from an adult who received the MenACWY meningococcal vaccine as a control. CDR3s include the opening cysteine and the closing phenylalanine or tryptophan. A D gene is named only where the DNA matches it firmly. For some rows the clone size is stated as once, few or many, or as a class when expanded; others skip it.

.	TRBJ2-5	TRBD1	TRBV5-5	TGTGCCAGCAGCTCAGTAGGGACAGGGTCTAGGGAGACCCAGTACTTC	CASSSVGTGSRETQYF
.	TRBJ1-5	.	TRBV29-1	TGCAGCGTTGAAAGCCTGGGTCAGCCCCAGCATTTT	CSVESLGQPQHF
.	TRBJ2-5	.	TRBV12-3/TRBV12-4	TGTGCCAGCAGTTTAGGAGAGACCCAGTACTTC	CASSLGETQYF
once	TRBJ1-5	TRBD1	TRBV19	TGTGCCAGTAGTTCCCGACAGGGCGGCAATCAGCCCCAGCATTTT	CASSSRQGGNQPQHF
.	TRBJ2-7	.	TRBV5-1	TGCGCCAGCAGCCCGTGGACAGCGAGCTCCTACGAGCAGTACTTC	CASSPWTASSYEQYF
once	TRBJ1-1	.	TRBV5-4	TGTGCCAGCAGCTTGGAAGCAGGGGTAGTTAGCACTGAAGCTTTCTTT	CASSLEAGVVSTEAFF
.	TRBJ1-2	TRBD1	TRBV3-1/TRBV3-2	TGTGCCAGCAGCCGAGACAGGGGGCCCAATTATGGCTACACCTTC	CASSRDRGPNYGYTF
.	TRBJ1-1	.	TRBV6-5	TGTGCCAGCAGTTACTCCAGGGAGATGAACACTGAAGCTTTCTTT	CASSYSREMNTEAFF
.	TRBJ2-7	.	TRBV9	TGTGCCAGCAGCGAGACGACGGGAAGCTCCTACGAGCAGTACTTC	CASSETTGSSYEQYF
.	TRBJ1-1	.	TRBV30	TGTGCCTGGAGGGACAACCTGAACACTGAAGCTTTCTTT	CAWRDNLNTEAFF
few	TRBJ1-6	TRBD1	TRBV5-1	TGCGCCAGCAGCACAGACAGGGCATATAATTCACCCCTCCACTTT	CASSTDRAYNSPLHF
.	TRBJ1-1	TRBD1	TRBV27	TGTGCCAGCAGTGACACAGGGGACCCTTACGAAGCTTTCTTT	CASSDTGDPYEAFF
.	TRBJ2-2	TRBD1	TRBV7-8	TGTGCCAGCAGCTTAGCACGGGCAGGGGGAAACACCGGGGAGCTGTTTTTT	CASSLARAGGNTGELFF
.	TRBJ1-1	TRBD1	TRBV4-1	TGCGCCAGCAGCCCAATCGAGGGACAGAGGGCTGAAGCTTTCTTT	CASSPIEGQRAEAFF
.	TRBJ1-1	.	TRBV10-2	TGCGCCAGCGCCATTTTGAACACTGAAGCTTTCTTT	CASAILNTEAFF
.	TRBJ1-6	.	TRBV19	TGTGCCAGTAATAACCCGGGCACTCATTCACCCCTCCACTTT	CASNNPGTHSPLHF
.	TRBJ1-2	TRBD1	TRBV3-1/TRBV3-2	TGTGCCAGCAGCCCCCACAGGGGAGGCGGCTACACCTTC	CASSPHRGGGYTF
.	TRBJ2-7	.	TRBV11-3	TGTGCCAGCAGCTTAGACACACGATACGAGCAGTACTTC	CASSLDTRYEQYF
.	TRBJ2-3	.	TRBV6-4	TGTGCCAGCAGTGAGGGCGGCACAGATACGCAGTATTTT	CASSEGGTDTQYF
.	TRBJ2-2	.	TRBV10-1	TGCGCCAGCAGTGAGTCCCGCCTAGTGAACACCGGGGAGCTGTTTTTT	CASSESRLVNTGELFF
.	TRBJ1-2	.	TRBV12-3/TRBV12-4	TGTGCCAGCACCGGAGCGAGGGTGGGAGGCTACACCTTC	CASTGARVGGYTF
.	TRBJ2-7	.	TRBV2	TGTGCCAGCAGGGGGGACGAGCAGTACTTC	CASRGDEQYF
.	TRBJ1-4	.	TRBV12-5	TGTGCTAGTGGTTTGGAGCTGTGGGGAAAACTGTTTTTT	CASGLELWGKLFF
.	TRBJ1-1	.	TRBV18	TGTGCCAGCTCATCGGCGGGACACTTGAACACTGAAGCTTTCTTT	CASSSAGHLNTEAFF
.	TRBJ1-5	.	TRBV2	TGTGCCAGCAGTCCGGGACACCGGTATAGCAATCAGCCCCAGCATTTT	CASSPGHRYSNQPQHF
.	TRBJ1-2	.	TRBV3-1/TRBV3-2	TGTGCCAGCAGCCAAGGTGGGGCCGGTTTTAACTATGGCTACACCTTC	CASSQGGAGFNYGYTF
.	TRBJ1-2	TRBD1	TRBV7-9	TGTGCCAGCAGCCTGGGACAGGTATATGGCTACACCTTC	CASSLGQVYGYTF
.	TRBJ2-3	TRBD1	TRBV4-1	TGCGCCAGCAGGCAACCGACAGGGCCCTCAGATACGCAGTATTTT	CASRQPTGPSDTQYF
once	TRBJ2-2	TRBD1	TRBV7-2	TGTGCCAGCAGCATAGAGCTACAGGGGTGGGACACCGGGGAGCTGTTTTTT	CASSIELQGWDTGELFF